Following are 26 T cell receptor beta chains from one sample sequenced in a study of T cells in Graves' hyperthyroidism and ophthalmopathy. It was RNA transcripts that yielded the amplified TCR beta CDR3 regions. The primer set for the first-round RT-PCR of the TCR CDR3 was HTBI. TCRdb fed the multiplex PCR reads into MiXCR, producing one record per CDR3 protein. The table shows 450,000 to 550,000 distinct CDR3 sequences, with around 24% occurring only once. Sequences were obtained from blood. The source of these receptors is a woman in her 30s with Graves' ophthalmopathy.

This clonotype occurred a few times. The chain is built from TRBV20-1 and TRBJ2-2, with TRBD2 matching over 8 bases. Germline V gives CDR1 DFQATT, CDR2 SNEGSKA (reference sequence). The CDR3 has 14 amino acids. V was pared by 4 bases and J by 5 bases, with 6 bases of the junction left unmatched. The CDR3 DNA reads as TGCAGTGCTACGGGTAGCGGGGTTACCGGGGAGCTGTTTTTT. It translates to CSATGSGVTGELFF.

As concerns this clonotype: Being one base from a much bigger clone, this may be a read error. The CDR3 reads CSVEERGLNSYEQCF. As DNA, the CDR3 is TGCAGCGTCGAAGAAAGGGGACTCAATTCCTACGAGCAGTGCTTC. The chain has TRBV29-1 and TRBJ2-7, with a weak D call TRBD2 (6 bases). Germline V lookup: CDR1 SQVTM, CDR2 ANQGSEA. The CDR3 has 15 residues.

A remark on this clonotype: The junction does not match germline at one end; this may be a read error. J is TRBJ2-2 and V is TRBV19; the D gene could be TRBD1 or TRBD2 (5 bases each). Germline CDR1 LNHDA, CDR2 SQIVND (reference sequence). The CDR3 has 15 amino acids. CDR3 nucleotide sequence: TGTGCCAGTTCTCGGGACGACACGAACACCGGGGAGCTGTGTTTT. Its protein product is CASSRDDTNTGELCF. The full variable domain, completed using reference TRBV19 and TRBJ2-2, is DGGITQSPKYLFRKEGQNVTLSCEQNLNHDAMYWYRQDPGQGLRLIYYSQIVNDFQKGDIAEGYSVSREKKESFPLTVTSAQKNPTAFYLCASSRDDTNTGELCFGEGSRLTVL.

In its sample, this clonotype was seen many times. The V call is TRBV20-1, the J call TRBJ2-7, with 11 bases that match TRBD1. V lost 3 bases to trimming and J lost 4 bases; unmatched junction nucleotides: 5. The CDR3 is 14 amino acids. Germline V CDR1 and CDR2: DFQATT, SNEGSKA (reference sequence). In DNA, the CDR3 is TGCAGTGCTAGCCCGGGACAGGGGGTTTACGAGCAGTACTTC. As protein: CSASPGQGVYEQYF.

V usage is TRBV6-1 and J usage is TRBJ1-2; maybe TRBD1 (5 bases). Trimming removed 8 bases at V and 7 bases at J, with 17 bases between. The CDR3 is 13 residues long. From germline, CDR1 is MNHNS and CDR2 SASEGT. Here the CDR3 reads CASETRGFGGYTF. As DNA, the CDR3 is TGTGCCAGCGAAACAAGGGGTTTCGGTGGCTACACCTTC.

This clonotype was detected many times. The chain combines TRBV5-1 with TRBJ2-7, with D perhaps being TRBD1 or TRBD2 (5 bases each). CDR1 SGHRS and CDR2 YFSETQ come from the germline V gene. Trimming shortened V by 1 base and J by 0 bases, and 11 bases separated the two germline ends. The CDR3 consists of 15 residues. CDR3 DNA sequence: TGCGCCAGCAGCTTGTCGGCAGGGAGCTCCTACGAGCAGTACTTC. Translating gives CASSLSAGSSYEQYF.

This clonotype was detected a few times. CDR3 DNA: TGCGCCAGCAGCCCCCGACAGGGGGCAAGGGAGACCCAGTACTTC. This encodes CASSPRQGARETQYF. The chain joins TRBV5-1 to TRBJ2-5; 10 bases are a match to TRBD1. Germline V lookup: CDR1 SGHRS, CDR2 YFSETQ. V shed 4 bases and J 5 bases; nucleotides not matched to a gene: 8. There are 15 residues in the CDR3.

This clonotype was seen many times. The CDR3 protein is CASSRDHNTEAFF. The CDR3 DNA is TGTGCCAGCAGCCGAGACCATAACACTGAAGCTTTCTTT. The chain has TRBV14 and TRBJ1-1; no firm D call. The V gene's germline CDR1 is SGHDN and CDR2 FVKESK. There are 13 residues in the CDR3. Trimming took off 4 bases at V and 2 bases at J, with 8 bases between the two ends.

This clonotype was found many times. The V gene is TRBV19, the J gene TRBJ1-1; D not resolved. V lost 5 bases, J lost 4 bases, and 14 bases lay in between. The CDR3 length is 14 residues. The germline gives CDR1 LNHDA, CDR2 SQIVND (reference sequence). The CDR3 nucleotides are TGTGCCAGTAGTCTGCAACACCGCCCCACTGAAGCTTTCTTT. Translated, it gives CASSLQHRPTEAFF.

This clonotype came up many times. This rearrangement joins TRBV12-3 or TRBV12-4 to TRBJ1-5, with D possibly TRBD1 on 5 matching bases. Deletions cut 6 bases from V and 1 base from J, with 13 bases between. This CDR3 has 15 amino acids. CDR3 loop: CASRGTDSSNQPQHF. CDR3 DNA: TGTGCCAGCAGGGGGACTGACAGCAGCAATCAGCCCCAGCATTTT.

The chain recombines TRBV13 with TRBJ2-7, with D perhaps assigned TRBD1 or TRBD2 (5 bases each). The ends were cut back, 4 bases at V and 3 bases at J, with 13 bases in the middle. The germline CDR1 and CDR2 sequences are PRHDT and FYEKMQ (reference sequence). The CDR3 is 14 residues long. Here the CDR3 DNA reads TGTGCCAGCAGCTCCTATTCGGGACGCTACGAGCAGTACTTC. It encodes CASSSYSGRYEQYF. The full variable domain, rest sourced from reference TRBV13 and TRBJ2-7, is AAGVIQSPRHLIKEKRETATLKCYPIPRHDTVYWYQQGPGQDPQFLISFYEKMQSDKGSIPDRFSAQQFSDYHSELNMSSLELGDSALYFCASSSYSGRYEQYFGPGTRLTVT.

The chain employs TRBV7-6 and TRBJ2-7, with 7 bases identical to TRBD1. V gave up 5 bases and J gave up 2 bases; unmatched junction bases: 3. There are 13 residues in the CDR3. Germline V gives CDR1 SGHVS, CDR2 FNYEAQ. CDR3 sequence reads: CASSGTVPYEQYF. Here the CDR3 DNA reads TGTGCCAGCAGCGGGACAGTTCCCTACGAGCAGTACTTC. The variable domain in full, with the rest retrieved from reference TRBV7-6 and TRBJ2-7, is GAGVSQSPRYKVTKRGQDVALRCDPISGHVSLYWYRQALGQGPEFLTYFNYEAQQDKSGLPNDRFSAERPEGSISTLTIQRTEQRDSAMYRCASSGTVPYEQYFGPGTRLTVT.

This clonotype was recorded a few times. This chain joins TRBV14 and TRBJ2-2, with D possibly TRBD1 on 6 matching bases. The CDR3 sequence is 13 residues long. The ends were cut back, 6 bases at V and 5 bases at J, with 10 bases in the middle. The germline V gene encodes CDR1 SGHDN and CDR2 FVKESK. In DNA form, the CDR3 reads TGTGCCAGCAGATATACAGGGACCGGGGAGCTGTTTTTT. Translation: CASRYTGTGELFF. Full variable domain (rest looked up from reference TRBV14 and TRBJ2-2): EAGVTQFPSHSVIEKGQTVTLRCDPISGHDNLYWYRRVMGKEIKFLLHFVKESKQDESGMPNNRFLAERTGGTYSTLKVQPAELEDSGVYFCASRYTGTGELFFGEGSRLTVL.

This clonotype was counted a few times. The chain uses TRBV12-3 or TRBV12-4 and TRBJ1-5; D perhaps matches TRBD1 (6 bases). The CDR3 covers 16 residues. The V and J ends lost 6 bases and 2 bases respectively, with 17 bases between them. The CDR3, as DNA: TGTGCCAGCAGGCCGGGACAAGGGTATGGCAATCAGCCCCAGCATTTT. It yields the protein CASRPGQGYGNQPQHF.

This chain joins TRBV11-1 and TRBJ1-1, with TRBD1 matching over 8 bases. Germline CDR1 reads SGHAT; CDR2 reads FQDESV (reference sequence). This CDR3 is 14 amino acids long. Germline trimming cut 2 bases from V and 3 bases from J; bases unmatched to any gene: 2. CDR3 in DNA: TGTGCCAGCAGCTTACAGGGACAGGACACTGAAGCTTTCTTT. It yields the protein CASSLQGQDTEAFF.

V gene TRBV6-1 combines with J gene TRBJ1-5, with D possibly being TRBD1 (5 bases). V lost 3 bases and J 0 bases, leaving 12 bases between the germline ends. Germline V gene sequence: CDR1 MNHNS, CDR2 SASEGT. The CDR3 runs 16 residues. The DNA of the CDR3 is TGTGCCAGCAGTGACGGGGGAGTTTATAGCAATCAGCCCCAGCATTTT. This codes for CASSDGGVYSNQPQHF.

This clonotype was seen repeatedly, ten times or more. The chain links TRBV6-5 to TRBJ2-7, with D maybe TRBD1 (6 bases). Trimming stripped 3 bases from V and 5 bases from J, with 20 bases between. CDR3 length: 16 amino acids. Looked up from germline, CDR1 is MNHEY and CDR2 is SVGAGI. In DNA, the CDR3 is TGTGCCAGCAGTTATTTCTGGGACATCCGGGGCCACGAGCAGTACTTC. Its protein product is CASSYFWDIRGHEQYF.

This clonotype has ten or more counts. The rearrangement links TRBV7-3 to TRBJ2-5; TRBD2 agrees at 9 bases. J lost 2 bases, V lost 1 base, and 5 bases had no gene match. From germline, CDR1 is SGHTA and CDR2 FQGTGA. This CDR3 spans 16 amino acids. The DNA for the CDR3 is TGTGCCAGCAGCTTAAAGCCTAGCGGGGCTCAAGAGACCCAGTACTTC. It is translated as CASSLKPSGAQETQYF.

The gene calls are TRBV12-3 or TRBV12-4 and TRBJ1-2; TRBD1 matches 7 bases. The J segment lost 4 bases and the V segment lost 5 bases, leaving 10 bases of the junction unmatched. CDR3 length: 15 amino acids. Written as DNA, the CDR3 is TGTGCCAGCAGTCCTAGCTGGGAGGGGGCCTATGGCTACACCTTC. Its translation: CASSPSWEGAYGYTF.

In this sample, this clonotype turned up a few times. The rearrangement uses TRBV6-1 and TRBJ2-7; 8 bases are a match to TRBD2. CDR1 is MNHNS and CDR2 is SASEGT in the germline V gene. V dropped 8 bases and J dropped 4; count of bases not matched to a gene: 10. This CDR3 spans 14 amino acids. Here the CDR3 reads CASRWKREIYEQYF. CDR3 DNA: TGTGCCAGCCGGTGGAAGCGGGAGATTTACGAGCAGTACTTC.

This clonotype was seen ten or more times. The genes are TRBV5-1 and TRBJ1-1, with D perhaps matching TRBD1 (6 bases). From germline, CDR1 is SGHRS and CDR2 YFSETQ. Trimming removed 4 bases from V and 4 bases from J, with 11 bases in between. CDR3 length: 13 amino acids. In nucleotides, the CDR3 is TGCGCCAGCAGCGCAGGGGAGGCCACTGAAGCTTTCTTT. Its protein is CASSAGEATEAFF.

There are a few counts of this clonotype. The CDR3 spells CSATLTGSNYGYTF. CDR3 nucleotides: TGCAGTGCTACGTTGACAGGCTCGAACTATGGCTACACCTTC. This sequence joins TRBV20-1 and TRBJ1-2; D might be TRBD1 (6 bases). The CDR3 length is 14 residues. CDR1 is DFQATT and CDR2 is SNEGSKA in the germline V gene (reference sequence). Deletions cut 4 bases from V and 2 bases from J, with 14 bases between.

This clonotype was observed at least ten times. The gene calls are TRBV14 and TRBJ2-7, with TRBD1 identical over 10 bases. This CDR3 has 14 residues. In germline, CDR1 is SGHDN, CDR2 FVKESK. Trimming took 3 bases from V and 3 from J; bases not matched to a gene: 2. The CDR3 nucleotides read TGTGCCAGCAGCCATTGGACAGGGGGCTACGAGCAGTACTTC. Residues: CASSHWTGGYEQYF.

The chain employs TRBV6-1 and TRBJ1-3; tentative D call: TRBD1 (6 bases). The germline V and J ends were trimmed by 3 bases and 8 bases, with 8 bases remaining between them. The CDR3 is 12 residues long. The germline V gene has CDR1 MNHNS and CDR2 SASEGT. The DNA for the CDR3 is TGTGCCAGCAGTGACAGGGGTTACACCATATATTTT. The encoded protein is CASSDRGYTIYF.

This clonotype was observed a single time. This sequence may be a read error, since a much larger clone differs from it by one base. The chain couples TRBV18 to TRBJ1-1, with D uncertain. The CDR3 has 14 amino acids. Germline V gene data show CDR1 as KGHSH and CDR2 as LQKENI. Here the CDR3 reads CASSLQAVNTEACF. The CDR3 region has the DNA TGTGCCAGCTCACTTCAGGCAGTTAACACTGAAGCTTGCTTT.

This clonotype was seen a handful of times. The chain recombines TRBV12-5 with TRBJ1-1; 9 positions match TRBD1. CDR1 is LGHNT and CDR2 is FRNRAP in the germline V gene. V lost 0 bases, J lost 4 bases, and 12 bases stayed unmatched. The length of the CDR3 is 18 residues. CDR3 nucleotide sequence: TGTGCTAGTGGTTTGGTACCCCCAGGGACAGGGCCCGCCACTGAAGCTTTCTTT. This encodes CASGLVPPGTGPATEAFF.